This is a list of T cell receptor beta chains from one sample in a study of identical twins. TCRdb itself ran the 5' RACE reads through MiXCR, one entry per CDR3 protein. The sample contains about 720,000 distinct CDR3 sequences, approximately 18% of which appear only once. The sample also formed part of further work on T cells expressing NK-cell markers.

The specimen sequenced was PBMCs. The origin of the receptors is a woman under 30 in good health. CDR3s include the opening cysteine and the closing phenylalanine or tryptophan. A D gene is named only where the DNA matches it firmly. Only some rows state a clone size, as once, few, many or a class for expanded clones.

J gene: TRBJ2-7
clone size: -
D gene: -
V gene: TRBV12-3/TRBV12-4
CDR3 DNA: TGTGCCAGCAGTTTTTCCGGGACCGGTTCCTACGAGCAGTACTTC
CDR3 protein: CASSFSGTGSYEQYF

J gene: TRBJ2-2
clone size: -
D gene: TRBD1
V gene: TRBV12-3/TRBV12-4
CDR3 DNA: TGTGCCAGCAGTCTTGGACAGGGTTTTCGGGGTAACACCGGGGAGCTGTTTTTT
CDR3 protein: CASSLGQGFRGNTGELFF

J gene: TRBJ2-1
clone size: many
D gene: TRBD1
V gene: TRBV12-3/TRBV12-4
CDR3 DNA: TGTGCCAGCAGTTTAGGGACAGGGTCTGAGCAGTTCTTC
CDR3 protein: CASSLGTGSEQFF

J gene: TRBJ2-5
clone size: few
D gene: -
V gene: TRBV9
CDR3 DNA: TGTGCCAGCAGTCCCGGGGACGCAGGAGAGACCCAGTACTTC
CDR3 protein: CASSPGDAGETQYF

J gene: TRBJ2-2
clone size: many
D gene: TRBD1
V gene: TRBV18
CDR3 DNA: TGTGCCAGCAGCAGACAGGGGAACACCGGGGAGCTGTTTTTT
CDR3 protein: CASSRQGNTGELFF

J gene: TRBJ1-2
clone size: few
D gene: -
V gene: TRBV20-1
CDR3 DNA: TGCAGTGCTCGGACAGACTACTATGGCTACACCTTC
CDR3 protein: CSARTDYYGYTF

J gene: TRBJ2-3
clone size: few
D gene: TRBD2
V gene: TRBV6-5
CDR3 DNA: TGTGCCAGCAGTTCCTCGGGACTAAACACAGATACGCAGTATTTT
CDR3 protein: CASSSSGLNTDTQYF

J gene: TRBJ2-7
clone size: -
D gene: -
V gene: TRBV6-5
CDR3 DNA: TGTGCCAGCAGTTACCGGTCCGAGCAGTACTTC
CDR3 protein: CASSYRSEQYF

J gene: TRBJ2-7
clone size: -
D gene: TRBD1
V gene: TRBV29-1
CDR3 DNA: TGCAGCGTTGGGGGACAGGGGAACGAGCAGTACTTC
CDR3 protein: CSVGGQGNEQYF

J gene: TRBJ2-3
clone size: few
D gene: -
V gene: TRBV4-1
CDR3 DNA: TGCGCCAGCAGCCAAAGTCAGGGGCCAGATACGCAGTATTTT
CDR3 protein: CASSQSQGPDTQYF

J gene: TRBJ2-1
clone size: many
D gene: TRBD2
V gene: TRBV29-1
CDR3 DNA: TGCAGCGTTGAGGGGGAGACTAGCAGCTACAATGAGCAGTTCTTC
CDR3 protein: CSVEGETSSYNEQFF

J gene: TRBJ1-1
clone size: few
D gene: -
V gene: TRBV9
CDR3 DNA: TGTGCCAGCAGCGGCGGACACTTTATGAACACTGAAGCTTTCTTT
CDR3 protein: CASSGGHFMNTEAFF

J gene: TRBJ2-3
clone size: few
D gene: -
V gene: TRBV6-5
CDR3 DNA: TGTGCCAGCAGTTACAGGGCCCGCACAGATACGCAGTATTTT
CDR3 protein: CASSYRARTDTQYF

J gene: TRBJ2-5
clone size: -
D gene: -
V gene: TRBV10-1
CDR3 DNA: TGCGCCAGCAGTGACGGACAGCATTACCAAGAGACCCAGTACTTC
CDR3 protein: CASSDGQHYQETQYF

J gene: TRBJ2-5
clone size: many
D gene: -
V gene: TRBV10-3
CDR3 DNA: TGTGCCATCAGTGAGTCACAAGAGACCCAGTACTTC
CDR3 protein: CAISESQETQYF

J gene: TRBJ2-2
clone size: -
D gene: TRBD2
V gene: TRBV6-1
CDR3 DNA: TGTGCCAGCAGAGACCGCCGGGGGGTTGCCACCGGGGAGCTGTTTTTT
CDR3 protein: CASRDRRGVATGELFF

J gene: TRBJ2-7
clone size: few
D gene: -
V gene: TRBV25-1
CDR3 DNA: TGTGCCACCCGAAGAGGCGAGCAGTACTTC
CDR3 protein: CATRRGEQYF

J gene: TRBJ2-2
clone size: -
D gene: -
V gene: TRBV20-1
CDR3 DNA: TGCAGTGCTGTCCGGGACTCCCTCGGGGAGCTGTTTTTT
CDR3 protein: CSAVRDSLGELFF